The source of this TCR beta chain is a study of blood T cell repertoires in COVID-19. Per the authors' pipeline: Amplified reference gene primers provided the basis for estimating nucleated cell counts. The method was immunoSEQ multiplex PCR; TCRdb's version includes in-frame clones alone and lacks a portion of them. D and trimming come from the DNA, and the V and J calls and clone size come from that table. Of about 140,000 clones listed, about 90% are singletons. CDR3 length: 13 residues. Trimming stripped 4 bases from V and 8 bases from J, with 12 bases between. Looked up from germline, CDR1 is LGHDT and CDR2 is YNNKEL (reference sequence).

This chain uses TRBV3-1 (or the pseudogene TRBV3-2) with TRBJ1-5, with TRBD1 as a possible D gene (5 bases). The origin of this receptor is a man aged 50 or older with active or convalescent COVID-19. Sequencing was carried out using peripheral blood. This CDR3 is CASSPRGGEPQHF. CDR3 nucleotides: TGTGCCAGCAGCCCCCGGGGGGGTGAGCCCCAGCATTTT.